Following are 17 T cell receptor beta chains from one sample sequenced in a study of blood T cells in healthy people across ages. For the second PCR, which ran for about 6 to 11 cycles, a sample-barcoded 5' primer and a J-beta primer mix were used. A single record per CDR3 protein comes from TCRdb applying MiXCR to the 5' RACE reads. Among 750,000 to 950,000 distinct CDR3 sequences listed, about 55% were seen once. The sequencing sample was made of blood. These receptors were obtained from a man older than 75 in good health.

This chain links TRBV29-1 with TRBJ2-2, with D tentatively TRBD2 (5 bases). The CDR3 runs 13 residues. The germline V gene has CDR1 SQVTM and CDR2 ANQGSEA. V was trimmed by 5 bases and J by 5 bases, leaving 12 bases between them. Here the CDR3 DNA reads TGCAGCGTTTCTCAATCGGGGACCGGGGAGCTGTTTTTT. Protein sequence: CSVSQSGTGELFF.

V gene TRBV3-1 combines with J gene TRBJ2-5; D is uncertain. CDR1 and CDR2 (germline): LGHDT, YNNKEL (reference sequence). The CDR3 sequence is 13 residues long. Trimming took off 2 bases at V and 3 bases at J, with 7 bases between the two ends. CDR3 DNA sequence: TGTGCCAGCAGCCAATGGGCCAAAGAGACCCAGTACTTC. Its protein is CASSQWAKETQYF.

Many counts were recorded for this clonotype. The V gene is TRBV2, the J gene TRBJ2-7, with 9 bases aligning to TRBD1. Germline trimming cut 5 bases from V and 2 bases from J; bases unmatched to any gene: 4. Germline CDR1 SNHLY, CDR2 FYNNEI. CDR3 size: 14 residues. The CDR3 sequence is CASSKQGAPYEQYF. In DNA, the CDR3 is TGTGCCAGCAGTAAACAGGGGGCACCCTACGAGCAGTACTTC.

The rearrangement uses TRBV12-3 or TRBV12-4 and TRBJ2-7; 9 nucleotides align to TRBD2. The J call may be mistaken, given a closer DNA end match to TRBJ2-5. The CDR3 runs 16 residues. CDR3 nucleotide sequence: TGTGCCAGCAGACCCAGGATAGCGGGAGTCAAAGAGACCCAGTACTTC. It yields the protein CASRPRIAGVKETQYF.

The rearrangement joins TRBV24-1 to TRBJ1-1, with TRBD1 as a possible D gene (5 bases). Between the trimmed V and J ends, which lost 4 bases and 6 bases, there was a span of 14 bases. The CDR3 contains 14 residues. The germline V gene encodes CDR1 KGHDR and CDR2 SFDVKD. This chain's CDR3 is CATSESGTRAEAFF. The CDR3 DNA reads TGTGCCACCAGTGAGAGTGGGACTAGAGCTGAAGCTTTCTTT.

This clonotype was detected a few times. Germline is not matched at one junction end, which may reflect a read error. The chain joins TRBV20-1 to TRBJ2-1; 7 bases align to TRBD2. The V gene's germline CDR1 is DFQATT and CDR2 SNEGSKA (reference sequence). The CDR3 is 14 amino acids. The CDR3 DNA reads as TGCAGTGCTGGAGAAGCGGGAATTAACAATGAGCAGTTCTTC. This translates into CSAGEAGINNEQFF.

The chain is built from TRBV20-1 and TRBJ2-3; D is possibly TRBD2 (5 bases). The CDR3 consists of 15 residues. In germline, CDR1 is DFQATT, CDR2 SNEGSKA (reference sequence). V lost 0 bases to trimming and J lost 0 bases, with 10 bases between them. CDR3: CSARDSVGSTDTQYF. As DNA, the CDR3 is TGCAGTGCTAGAGATAGCGTCGGTAGCACAGATACGCAGTATTTT.

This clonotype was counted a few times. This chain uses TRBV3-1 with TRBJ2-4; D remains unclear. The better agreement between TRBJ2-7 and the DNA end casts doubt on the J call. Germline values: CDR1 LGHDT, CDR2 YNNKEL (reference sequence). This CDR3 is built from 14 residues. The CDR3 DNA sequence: TGTGCCAGCAGCCCCGGGCAGTCCTTCCACGAGCAGTACTTC. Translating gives CASSPGQSFHEQYF.

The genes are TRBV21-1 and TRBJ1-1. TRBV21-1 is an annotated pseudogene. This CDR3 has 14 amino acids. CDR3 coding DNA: TGTGCCAGCAGTCGACGGCCCATGAACACTGAAGCTTTCTTT. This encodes CASSRRPMNTEAFF.

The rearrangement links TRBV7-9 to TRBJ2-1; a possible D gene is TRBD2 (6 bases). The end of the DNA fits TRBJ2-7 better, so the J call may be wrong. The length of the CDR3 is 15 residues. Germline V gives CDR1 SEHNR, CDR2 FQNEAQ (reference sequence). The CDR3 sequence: CASSGQGGTFYEQYF. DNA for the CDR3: TGTGCCAGCAGCGGGCAAGGCGGGACCTTCTACGAGCAGTACTTC.

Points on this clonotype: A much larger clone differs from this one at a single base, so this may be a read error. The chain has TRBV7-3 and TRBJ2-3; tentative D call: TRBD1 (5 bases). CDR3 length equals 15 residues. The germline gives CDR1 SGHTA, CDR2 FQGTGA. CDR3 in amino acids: CASSLLAQSTGTQYF. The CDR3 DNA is TGTGCCAGCAGCTTATTAGCCCAGAGCACAGGTACGCAGTATTTT.

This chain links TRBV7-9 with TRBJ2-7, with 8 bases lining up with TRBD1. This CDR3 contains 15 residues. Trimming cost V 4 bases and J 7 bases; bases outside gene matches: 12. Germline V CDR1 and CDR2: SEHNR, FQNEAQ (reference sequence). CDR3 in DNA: TGTGCCAGCAGCTCCTCAGGGGGCGGCTACAATGAGCAGTACTTC. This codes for CASSSSGGGYNEQYF.

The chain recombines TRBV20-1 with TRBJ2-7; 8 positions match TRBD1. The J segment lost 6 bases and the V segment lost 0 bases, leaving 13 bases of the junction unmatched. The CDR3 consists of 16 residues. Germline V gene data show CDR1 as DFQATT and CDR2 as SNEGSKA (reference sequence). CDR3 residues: CSARDPTGGTFREQYF. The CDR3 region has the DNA TGCAGTGCTAGAGACCCAACAGGGGGTACTTTTCGCGAGCAGTACTTC.

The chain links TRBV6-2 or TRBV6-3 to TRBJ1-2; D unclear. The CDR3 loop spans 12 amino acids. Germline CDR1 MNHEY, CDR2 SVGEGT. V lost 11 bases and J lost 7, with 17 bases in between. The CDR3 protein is CACWSGQSGYTF. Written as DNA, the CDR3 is TGTGCCTGTTGGAGCGGGCAGTCTGGCTACACCTTC.

CDR3 protein: CSARVPRYEQYF. The CDR3 DNA sequence: TGCAGTGCTAGAGTACCCCGGTACGAGCAGTACTTC. This chain uses TRBV20-1 with TRBJ2-7; no definite D call. Per the germline V gene, CDR1 is DFQATT and CDR2 is SNEGSKA (reference sequence). The CDR3 has 12 amino acids. Trimming took off 1 base at V and 4 bases at J, with 8 bases between the two ends.

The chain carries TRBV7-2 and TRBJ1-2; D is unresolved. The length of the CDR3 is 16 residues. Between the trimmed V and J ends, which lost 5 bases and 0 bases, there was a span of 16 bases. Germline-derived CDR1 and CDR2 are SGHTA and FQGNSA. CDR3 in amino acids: CASSRGPSGSNYGYTF. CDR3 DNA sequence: TGTGCCAGCAGCCGCGGTCCCTCCGGGTCTAACTATGGCTACACCTTC.

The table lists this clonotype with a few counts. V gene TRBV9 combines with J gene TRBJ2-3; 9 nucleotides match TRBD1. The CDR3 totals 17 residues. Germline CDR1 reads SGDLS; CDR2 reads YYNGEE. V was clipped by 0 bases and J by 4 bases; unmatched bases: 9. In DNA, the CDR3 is TGTGCCAGCAGCGTAGATCTGACAGGGGGATTAGCAGATACGCAGTATTTT. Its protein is CASSVDLTGGLADTQYF.